These 32 T cell receptor beta chains were all obtained from the same sample, sequenced in a study of blood T cell repertoires in COVID-19. Some clones are missing from TCRdb's copy, which holds only in-frame ones; the method was immunoSEQ multiplex PCR. The data hold around 250,000 clones, with around 85% observed a single time. Specimen: PBMCs or T cells enriched from blood (not recorded which). The receptors were gathered from a woman aged 45-65 years with acute COVID-19.

The chain couples TRBV30 to TRBJ2-7; D is unresolved. Trimming shortened V by 2 bases and J by 1 base, and 9 bases separated the two germline ends. The CDR3 has 13 amino acids. CDR1 is GTSNPN and CDR2 is SVGIG in the germline V gene (reference sequence). CDR3 residues: CAWSLFGSYEQYF. CDR3 DNA: TGTGCCTGGAGTCTTTTCGGGTCCTACGAGCAGTACTTC.

This rearrangement joins TRBV6-6 to TRBJ1-5; no clear D. The V end was cut by 5 bases, the J end by 0 bases, with 11 bases between. The germline gives CDR1 MNHNY, CDR2 SVGAGI (reference sequence). The CDR3 runs 15 residues. The CDR3 spells CASSLRLDSNQPQHF. CDR3 nucleotides: TGTGCCAGCAGTCTCCGCCTAGATAGCAATCAGCCCCAGCATTTT.

This clone was seen at least ten times. The chain recombines TRBV14 with TRBJ1-1; no firm D call. This CDR3 is 13 amino acids long. Per the germline V gene, CDR1 is SGHDN and CDR2 is FVKESK. The germline V and J ends were trimmed by 0 bases and 3 bases, with 5 bases remaining between them. The CDR3 loop reads CASSQDSYTEAFF. CDR3 DNA: TGTGCCAGCAGCCAAGACAGTTACACTGAAGCTTTCTTT.

This chain uses TRBV3-1 (or the pseudogene TRBV3-2) with TRBJ2-2, with 8 bases that match TRBD2. Germline V gene data show CDR1 as LGHDT and CDR2 as YNNKEL (reference sequence). The CDR3 spans 15 residues. After removal of 5 bases from V and 0 bases from J, the junction contained 2 bases not matched to a gene. The CDR3 DNA reads as TGTGCCAGCAGCGGACTAGCTTCGAACACCGGGGAGCTGTTTTTT. Amino acids: CASSGLASNTGELFF.

The J gene is TRBJ2-2, the V gene TRBV2; 8 nucleotides line up with TRBD2. Trimming took 7 bases from V and 4 from J; bases not matched to a gene: 8. The CDR3 totals 15 residues. Germline V gene data show CDR1 as SNHLY and CDR2 as FYNNEI. Written as DNA, the CDR3 is TGTGCCAGCACCCCGGGGGGGGCAAGCACCGGGGAGCTGTTTTTT. Its translation is CASTPGGASTGELFF.

The rearrangement links TRBV2 to TRBJ1-2, with 9 bases matching TRBD1. Germline CDR1 and CDR2: SNHLY and FYNNEI. The CDR3 is 13 amino acids. V trimming: 4 bases; J trimming: 8 bases; junction bases outside the gene matches: 5. The CDR3: CASSGTGEQGYTF. CDR3 bases: TGTGCCAGCAGTGGGACAGGGGAACAAGGCTACACCTTC.

This rearrangement joins TRBV11-2 to TRBJ1-5; TRBD1 is a possible D gene (5 bases). V lost 5 bases, J lost 5 bases, and 16 bases lay in between. This CDR3 has 15 residues. Germline V gene sequence: CDR1 SGHAT, CDR2 FQNNGV. CDR3 nucleotide sequence: TGTGCCAGCAGCCAACTCCAGGGCGTGGATCAGCCCCAGCATTTT. Translating it yields CASSQLQGVDQPQHF.

The CDR3 spells CASSTGLPTGELFF. The CDR3 DNA reads as TGTGCCAGCAGCACGGGACTCCCCACCGGGGAGCTGTTTTTT. This chain links TRBV5-4 with TRBJ2-2; a weak D match, TRBD2 (6 bases). V shed 4 bases and J shed 4 bases, with 11 bases lying between them. This CDR3 has 14 residues. Germline CDR1 reads SGHNT; CDR2 reads YYREEE (reference sequence).

This chain uses TRBV5-1 with TRBJ1-2, with D unresolved. Trimming took off 2 bases at V and 2 bases at J, with 16 bases between the two ends. In germline, CDR1 is SGHRS, CDR2 YFSETQ. This CDR3 contains 16 residues. CDR3 sequence reads: CASSFDLESANYGYTF. The CDR3 region has the DNA TGCGCCAGCAGCTTTGATCTAGAGTCAGCAAACTATGGCTACACCTTC.

The chain has TRBV10-3 and TRBJ2-7; D is perhaps TRBD2 (6 bases). Deletions cut 2 bases from V and 0 bases from J, with 14 bases between. The length of the CDR3 is 16 residues. From germline, CDR1 is ENHRY and CDR2 SYGVKD. The CDR3 DNA follows: TGTGCCATCAGTGAGGGGACTGGTTCGAGCTCCTACGAGCAGTACTTC. Translating gives CAISEGTGSSSYEQYF.

This sequence joins TRBV19 and TRBJ1-4; weak D call: TRBD1 (5 bases). The germline V gene encodes CDR1 LNHDA and CDR2 SQIVND (reference sequence). Trimming removed 5 bases at V and 8 bases at J, with 18 bases between. The CDR3 runs 15 residues. CDR3 DNA: TGTGCCAGTAGTCTGACGGGACTAGACCGCGAAAAACTGTTTTTT. It yields the protein CASSLTGLDREKLFF.

V usage is TRBV12-5 and J usage is TRBJ1-1; tentatively, D is TRBD1 (6 bases). This CDR3 is built from 14 residues. Deletions cut 7 bases from V and 0 bases from J, with 12 bases between. Germline values: CDR1 LGHNT, CDR2 FRNRAP. The CDR3 DNA is TGTGCTAGTGCCCGGGGGGCTTTGAACACTGAAGCTTTCTTT. This sequence encodes CASARGALNTEAFF.

This rearrangement joins TRBV5-8 to TRBJ1-1, with D possibly TRBD1 on 5 matching bases. Trimming left V 0 bases short and J 5 bases short, with 14 bases between. The CDR3 consists of 15 residues. CDR1 is SGHTS and CDR2 is YDEGEE in the germline V gene. The CDR3 DNA reads TGTGCCAGCAGCTTGGTTCGACCCAGGGATACTGAAGCTTTCTTT. It specifies CASSLVRPRDTEAFF.

V gene TRBV9 combines with J gene TRBJ1-6, with TRBD1 matching over 11 bases. The CDR3 is 17 residues long. The V and J ends lost 0 bases and 7 bases, in that order; junction bases with no gene match: 6. Germline CDR1 reads SGDLS; CDR2 reads YYNGEE. The CDR3 here is CASSVDLGDRGNSPLHF. The CDR3 DNA reads TGTGCCAGCAGCGTAGACCTTGGGGACAGGGGGAATTCACCCCTCCACTTT.

The rearrangement joins TRBV7-3 to TRBJ1-2, with 7 positions matching TRBD1. The CDR3 sequence is 13 residues long. The V segment lost 5 bases and the J segment 4 bases; nucleotides outside the gene matches: 4. Germline CDR1 reads SGHTA; CDR2 reads FQGTGA. The CDR3 region has the DNA TGTGCCAGCAGCGGTGACAGGGTCTATGGCTACACCTTC. Its translation: CASSGDRVYGYTF.

The chain employs TRBV5-1 and TRBJ1-1; weak D call: TRBD1 (5 bases). The V end lost 8 bases, the J end lost 3 bases, and 14 bases lay between the germline ends. Germline values: CDR1 SGHRS, CDR2 YFSETQ. The CDR3 spans 13 residues. The CDR3 spells CASSVQGDTEAFF. CDR3 nucleotide sequence: TGCGCCAGTTCTGTTCAGGGCGACACTGAAGCTTTCTTT.

The chain links TRBV6-1 to TRBJ1-2; D might be TRBD1 (5 bases). CDR1 is MNHNS, CDR2 SASEGT, per germline. V dropped 3 bases and J dropped 0 bases, with 8 bases sitting between them. The CDR3 totals 14 residues. This CDR3 is CASSEGGTNYGYTF. The CDR3 DNA follows: TGTGCCAGCAGTGAGGGGGGGACTAACTATGGCTACACCTTC.

The J gene is TRBJ2-5, the V gene TRBV5-1; 7 bases fit TRBD1. This CDR3 has 13 residues. V was clipped by 3 bases and J by 5 bases; unmatched bases: 4. Germline assignment: CDR1 SGHRS and CDR2 YFSETQ. CDR3 amino acids: CASSYDRAETQYF. As DNA, the CDR3 is TGCGCCAGCAGCTACGACAGGGCCGAGACCCAGTACTTC.

The rearrangement links TRBV2 to TRBJ1-6, with D perhaps TRBD1 (6 bases). Trimming took off 6 bases at V and 2 bases at J, with 14 bases between the two ends. Looked up from germline, CDR1 is SNHLY and CDR2 is FYNNEI. The CDR3 consists of 16 residues. CDR3 sequence: CASRGGGSTYNSPLHF. The CDR3 region has the DNA TGTGCCAGCAGGGGAGGGGGGAGCACCTATAATTCACCCCTCCACTTT.

This chain connects TRBV29-1 to TRBJ1-4, with a possible D match to TRBD1 (5 bases). V shed 7 bases and J shed 0 bases, with 18 bases lying between them. CDR1 and CDR2 from the germline V gene are SQVTM and ANQGSEA. CDR3 length: 16 residues. Written as DNA, the CDR3 is TGCAGCGGGGGGGTTTCGAGCAACCCAACTAATGAAAAACTGTTTTTT. Its protein is CSGGVSSNPTNEKLFF.

V usage is TRBV19 and J usage is TRBJ1-1; TRBD1 matches at 8 bases. The ends lost 5 bases at V and 5 bases at J; junction bases unmatched: 7. CDR1 and CDR2 (germline): LNHDA, SQIVND (reference sequence). The CDR3 extends over 14 amino acids. CDR3 nucleotide sequence: TGTGCCAGTAGTCCGACAGGGGCGAGGACTGAAGCTTTCTTT. The encoded protein is CASSPTGARTEAFF.

The V gene is TRBV11-2, the J gene TRBJ2-7; the D gene is possibly TRBD1 (6 bases). This CDR3 has 17 amino acids. With 5 bases removed from V and 6 bases from J, the gap between germline ends came to 26 bases. Germline V gene data show CDR1 as SGHAT and CDR2 as FQNNGV. CDR3 in DNA: TGTGCCAGCAGCGCCCATCCCGCTGAACAGGGCCCAGGCGAGCAGTACTTC. It codes for CASSAHPAEQGPGEQYF.

The chain carries TRBV5-1 and TRBJ2-6; TRBD1 matches at 9 bases. Germline CDR1 reads SGHRS; CDR2 reads YFSETQ. This CDR3 has 16 amino acids. V lost 0 bases and J lost 4; bases outside the gene matches: 2. The CDR3 region is CASSLGGQGGANVLTF. The CDR3 DNA reads TGCGCCAGCAGCTTGGGGGGACAGGGAGGGGCCAACGTCCTGACTTTC.

The rearrangement joins TRBV7-2 to TRBJ1-1; 10 bases are a match to TRBD1. The CDR3 spans 15 residues. The germline CDR1 and CDR2 sequences are SGHTA and FQGNSA. V lost 5 bases to trimming and J lost 0 bases; unmatched junction nucleotides: 3. The DNA for the CDR3 is TGTGCCAGCAGCGCCGGGACAGGGGTGAACACTGAAGCTTTCTTT. Amino acid sequence: CASSAGTGVNTEAFF. The entire variable domain, with the rest obtained from reference TRBV7-2 and TRBJ1-1, is as follows: GAGVSQSPSNKVTEKGKDVELRCDPISGHTALYWYRQSLGQGLEFLIYFQGNSAPDKSGLPSDRFSAERTGGSVSTLTIQRTQQEDSAVYLCASSAGTGVNTEAFFGQGTRLTVV.

The chain recombines TRBV19 with TRBJ1-1; D is ambiguous. Germline V CDR1 and CDR2: LNHDA, SQIVND (reference sequence). The ends were cut back, 1 base at V and 4 bases at J, with 10 bases in the middle. The CDR3 has 14 amino acids. In DNA form, the CDR3 reads TGTGCCAGTAGTATAGGGGTGAGGGTCACTGAAGCTTTCTTT. Its translation: CASSIGVRVTEAFF.

The chain joins TRBV7-9 to TRBJ2-5; D perhaps matches TRBD1 (6 bases). The germline V gene has CDR1 SEHNR and CDR2 FQNEAQ (reference sequence). This CDR3 spans 16 amino acids. Trimming removed 3 bases at V and 2 bases at J, with 16 bases between. The CDR3 loop is CASSFRDTGMQETQYF. The CDR3 DNA is TGTGCCAGCAGCTTTAGGGACACGGGAATGCAAGAGACCCAGTACTTC.

The rearrangement joins TRBV5-1 to TRBJ2-7; 8 bases agree with TRBD1. Per the germline V gene, CDR1 is SGHRS and CDR2 is YFSETQ. This CDR3 contains 16 residues. Trimming at V came to 4 bases and at J to 1 base, leaving 10 bases not matched to a gene. As DNA, the CDR3 is TGCGCCAGCAGCCCTAACCCGCAGGGGGCATCCTACGAGCAGTACTTC. Encoded protein: CASSPNPQGASYEQYF.

This chain links TRBV4-1 with TRBJ2-3; D possibly corresponds to TRBD1 (5 bases). The V end was cut by 0 bases, the J end by 2 bases, with 12 bases between. The CDR3 consists of 16 residues. Germline-derived CDR1 and CDR2 are MGHRA and YSYEKL. The CDR3 is CASSQDKAGFTDTQYF. DNA for the CDR3: TGCGCCAGCAGCCAAGATAAAGCAGGGTTCACAGATACGCAGTATTTT.

The chain couples TRBV5-4 to TRBJ2-2; 9 bases fit TRBD1. CDR3 length: 16 amino acids. V trimming: 4 bases; J trimming: 6 bases; junction bases outside the gene matches: 10. Germline values: CDR1 SGHNT, CDR2 YYREEE (reference sequence). The DNA of the CDR3 is TGTGCCAGCAGCCGCGGGACAGGGCTAAGGGCCGGGGAGCTGTTTTTT. Translated: CASSRGTGLRAGELFF.

This chain joins TRBV9 and TRBJ2-7, with D perhaps matching TRBD1 (5 bases). Deletions cut 0 bases from V and 2 bases from J, with 12 bases between. CDR3 length equals 15 residues. In germline, CDR1 is SGDLS, CDR2 YYNGEE. The CDR3 DNA is TGTGCCAGCAGCGTAGGGGCAGGGCAAACCTACGAGCAGTACTTC. Translating it yields CASSVGAGQTYEQYF.

The J gene is TRBJ2-1, the V gene TRBV3-1 (or the pseudogene TRBV3-2); D is possibly TRBD1 (6 bases). The V gene lost 4 bases and the J gene lost 5 bases, with 12 bases spanning the gap. This CDR3 has 14 amino acids. The germline gives CDR1 LGHDT, CDR2 YNNKEL (reference sequence). This CDR3 reads CASSPPGVNNEQFF. The CDR3 DNA reads as TGTGCCAGCAGCCCCCCAGGGGTAAACAATGAGCAGTTCTTC.

The genes are TRBV6-5 and TRBJ1-1; TRBD1 agrees at 7 bases. The J segment lost 3 bases and the V segment lost 5 bases, leaving 9 bases of the junction unmatched. This CDR3 comprises 15 residues. Germline lookup yields CDR1 MNHEY and CDR2 SVGAGI. The chain's CDR3 is CASSPGTAEDTEAFF. The CDR3 nucleotides read TGTGCCAGCAGTCCAGGGACAGCCGAGGACACTGAAGCTTTCTTT.